This T cell receptor (beta chain) was recorded in a study of identical twins. TCRdb analysed the 5' RACE reads with MiXCR anew, one entry per CDR3 protein. The table has hundreds of thousands of distinct CDR3 sequences, over 15% seen once. This clonotype has more than one count but fewer than ten. This same sample was also taken into another study, of T cells expressing NK-cell markers.

This TCR was sampled from a woman aged 18 to 35 in good health. The sequencing sample was made of PBMCs.

The CDR3 loop is CSARHGDYEQYF. For the CDR3, the DNA is TGCAGTGCTAGACATGGAGACTACGAGCAGTACTTC. The V gene is TRBV20-1, the J gene TRBJ2-7, with D uncertain. The CDR3 is made up of 12 amino acids. In germline, CDR1 is DFQATT, CDR2 SNEGSKA (reference sequence). V was clipped by 2 bases and J by 3 bases, with 8 bases between them.